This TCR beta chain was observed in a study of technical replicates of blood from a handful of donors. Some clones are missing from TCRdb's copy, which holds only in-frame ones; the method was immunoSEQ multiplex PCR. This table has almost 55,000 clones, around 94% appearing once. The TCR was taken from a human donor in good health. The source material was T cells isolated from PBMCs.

The CDR3 is CASSLYRGVDEQFF. CDR3 coding DNA: TGTGCCAGCAGCTTATACAGGGGGGTTGATGAGCAGTTCTTC. The chain joins TRBV5-4 to TRBJ2-1; 8 bases are shared with TRBD1. CDR3 size: 14 residues. Per germline, CDR1 SGHNT and CDR2 YYREEE (reference sequence). V was clipped by 2 bases and J by 8 bases; unmatched bases: 6.